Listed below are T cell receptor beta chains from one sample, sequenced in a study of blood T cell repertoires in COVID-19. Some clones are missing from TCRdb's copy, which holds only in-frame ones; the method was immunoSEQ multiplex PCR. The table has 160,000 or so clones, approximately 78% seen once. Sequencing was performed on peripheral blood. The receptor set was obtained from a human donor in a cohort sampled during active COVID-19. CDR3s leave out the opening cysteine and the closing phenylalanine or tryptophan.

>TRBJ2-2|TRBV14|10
ASRGRPGELF
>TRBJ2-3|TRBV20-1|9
SASYGDTQY
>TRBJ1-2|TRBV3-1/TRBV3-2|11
ASSRGQGGGYT
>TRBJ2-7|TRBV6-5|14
ASSSLTSGPPYEQY
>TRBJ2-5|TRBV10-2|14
ASSEPQTGGEVTQY
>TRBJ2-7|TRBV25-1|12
ASSKGHLFSQQY
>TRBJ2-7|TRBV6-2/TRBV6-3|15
ASSYSIVKGLAREQY
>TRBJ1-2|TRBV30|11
AWSVTRNYGYT
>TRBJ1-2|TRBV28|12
ASSSSAGALGYT
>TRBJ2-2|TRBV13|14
ASSLRPDSFTGELF
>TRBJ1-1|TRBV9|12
ASSFRDSNTEAF
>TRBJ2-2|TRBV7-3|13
ASSLAGGNTGELF
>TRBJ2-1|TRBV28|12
ASRPGTSGGEQF
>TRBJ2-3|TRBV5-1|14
ASSWARDTSTDTQY
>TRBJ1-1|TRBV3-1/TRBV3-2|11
ASSQGDRTNAF
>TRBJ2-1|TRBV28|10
ASAGNYNEQF
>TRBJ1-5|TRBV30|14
AWILQVTHSNQPQH
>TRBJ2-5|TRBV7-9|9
AAAGGETQY
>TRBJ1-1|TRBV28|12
ASSGSGGLPEAF
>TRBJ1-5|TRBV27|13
ASSPQGYSNQPQH
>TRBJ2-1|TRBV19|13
ASSTHSGSYNEQF
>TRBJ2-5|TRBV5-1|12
ASSVDWSEETQY
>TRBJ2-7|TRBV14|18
ASSQRRKAGGPRVLYEQY
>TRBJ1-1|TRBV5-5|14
ASSGRQTTMNTEAF
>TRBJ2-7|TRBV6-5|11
ASSYSRSHEQY
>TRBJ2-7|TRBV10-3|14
AISERARGGSYEQY
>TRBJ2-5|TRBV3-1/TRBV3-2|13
ASSQRRGGLETQY
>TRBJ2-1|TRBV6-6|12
ASSLTSEYNEQF
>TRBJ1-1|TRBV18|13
ASSRQNVGNTEAF
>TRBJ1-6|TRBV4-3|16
ASSQDPAGGSANSPLH
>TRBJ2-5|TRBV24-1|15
ATSDRGRGMIPETQY
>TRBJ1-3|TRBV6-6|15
ASSRGHPKISGNTIY
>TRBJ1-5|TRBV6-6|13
ASTQGRHSNQPQH
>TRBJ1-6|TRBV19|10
ASELDSSPLH
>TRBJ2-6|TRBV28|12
ASKTGSGANVLT
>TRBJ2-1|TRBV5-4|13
ASSLLTGYYNEQF
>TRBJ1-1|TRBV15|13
ATQEGGVRNTEAF
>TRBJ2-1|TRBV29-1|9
SVVPPQEQF
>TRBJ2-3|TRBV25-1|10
ASRPRCWPQY
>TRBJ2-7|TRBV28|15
ASSLFLLGQGQYEQY
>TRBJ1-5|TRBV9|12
ASSAGQQNQPQH
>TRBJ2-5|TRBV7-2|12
ASSLALGGKTQY
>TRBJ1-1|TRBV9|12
ASSLRGDGPEAF
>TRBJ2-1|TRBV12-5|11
ASGRDRGGEQF
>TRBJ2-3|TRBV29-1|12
SVGYPAGSDTQY
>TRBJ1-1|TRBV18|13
ASSPSGQGSSEAF
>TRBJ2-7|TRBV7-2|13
ASSLASGQGYEQY
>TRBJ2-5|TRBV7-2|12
ASSIGTGVGTQY
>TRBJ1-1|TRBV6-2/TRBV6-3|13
ASSYGTGGNTEAF
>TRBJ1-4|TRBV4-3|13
ASSQETQGLMKLF
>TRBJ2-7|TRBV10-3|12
AISDDTGGHEQY
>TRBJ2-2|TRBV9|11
ASSQDLTGELF
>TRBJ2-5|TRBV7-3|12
ASSLNAGQETQY
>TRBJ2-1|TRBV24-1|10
ATMGGFDEQF
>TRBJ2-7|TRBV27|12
ASSRDRVPGEQY
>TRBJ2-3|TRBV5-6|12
ASSLGTLTDTQY
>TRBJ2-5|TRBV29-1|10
SVERGQETQY
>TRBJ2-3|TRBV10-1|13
ASSDRGARTDTQY
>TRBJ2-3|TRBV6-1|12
ASSDPGQGSTQY